This is a list of T cell receptor beta chains from one sample in a study of blood T cell repertoires in COVID-19. The assay was immunoSEQ multiplex PCR, and TCRdb's table has in-frame clones only and misses some. The sample contains about 200,000 clones, more than 70% of which appear only once. Sequenced: PBMCs or T cells enriched from blood (not recorded which). The receptor source for this set is a man aged 40-49 years with acute COVID-19. The CDR3 runs from the conserved cysteine through the conserved F or W.

v_call: TRBV6-2/TRBV6-3; j_call: TRBJ1-2; cdr3_aa: CASSYSSWSLTWGYTF
v_call: TRBV5-1; j_call: TRBJ1-3; cdr3_aa: CASSLSLQGDTIYF
v_call: TRBV28; j_call: TRBJ1-5; cdr3_aa: CASSSGTGVQPQHF
v_call: TRBV3-1/TRBV3-2; j_call: TRBJ1-5; cdr3_aa: CASSQGQVGQPQHF
v_call: TRBV4-3; j_call: TRBJ1-6; cdr3_aa: CASSQAHRWDSPLHF
v_call: TRBV11-2; j_call: TRBJ2-7; cdr3_aa: CASSLMGRQVVEQYF
v_call: TRBV5-6; j_call: TRBJ1-5; cdr3_aa: CASSLWDRENQPQHF
v_call: TRBV6-5; j_call: TRBJ1-2; cdr3_aa: CASSYSKASGYTF
v_call: TRBV6-5; j_call: TRBJ1-5; cdr3_aa: CASSQGQADNQPQHF
v_call: TRBV29-1; j_call: TRBJ1-3; cdr3_aa: CSVVFPTVYSGNTIYF
v_call: TRBV23-1; j_call: TRBJ2-1; cdr3_aa: CASTPTRSDNEQFF
v_call: TRBV4-1; j_call: TRBJ2-7; cdr3_aa: CASRVLVEGSEQYF
v_call: TRBV7-9; j_call: TRBJ1-2; cdr3_aa: CASNVGLSKVSYTF
v_call: TRBV3-1/TRBV3-2; j_call: TRBJ1-1; cdr3_aa: CASSQDRTSGAFF